The 30 T cell receptor beta chains listed next were all sequenced from one sample in a study of cytomegalovirus exposure and HLA in healthy donors. Use of 60 Vbeta and 13 Jbeta primers characterized the PCR. TCRdb keeps only in-frame clones here, not all; method: immunoSEQ multiplex PCR. The sample holds over 200,000 clones, 70% to 85% seen once. The specimen was PBMCs. The receptors come from a woman aged 35 to 49 in good health and CMV-seronegative.

The chain uses TRBV30 and TRBJ2-7, with D maybe TRBD1 (6 bases). With 1 base removed from V and 3 bases from J, the gap between germline ends came to 16 bases. The CDR3 length is 15 residues. Germline loops: CDR1 GTSNPN, CDR2 SVGIG (reference sequence). CDR3 sequence (DNA): TGTGCCTGGAGTGGTACGGACAGTATAAACTACGAGCAGTACTTC. This gives the protein CAWSGTDSINYEQYF.

The chain links TRBV7-2 to TRBJ2-1, with TRBD1 identical over 8 bases. Germline values: CDR1 SGHTA, CDR2 FQGNSA. With V trimmed by 0 bases and J by 12 bases, 7 bases remained unmatched. CDR3 size: 14 residues. The CDR3: CASSLAQGARRQFF. DNA for the CDR3: TGTGCCAGCAGCTTAGCGCAGGGGGCGCGAAGGCAGTTCTTC.

The chain combines TRBV13 with TRBJ2-1; 10 positions match TRBD1. V dropped 4 bases and J dropped 6; count of bases not matched to a gene: 6. Looked up from germline, CDR1 is PRHDT and CDR2 is FYEKMQ (reference sequence). The CDR3 extends over 15 amino acids. CDR3: CASSSAGTGVNEQFF. The CDR3 nucleotides read TGTGCCAGCAGCTCGGCCGGGACAGGGGTCAATGAGCAGTTCTTC. Filled out from reference TRBV13 and TRBJ2-1, the complete variable domain reads AAGVIQSPRHLIKEKRETATLKCYPIPRHDTVYWYQQGPGQDPQFLISFYEKMQSDKGSIPDRFSAQQFSDYHSELNMSSLELGDSALYFCASSSAGTGVNEQFFGPGTRLTVL.

Written as DNA, the CDR3 is TGTGCCAGCAGGCCGGACAGGGCTAGGGATCAGCCCCAGCATTTT. This codes for CASRPDRARDQPQHF. This sequence joins TRBV28 and TRBJ1-5, with 8 bases identical to TRBD1. V was clipped by 6 bases and J by 5 bases; unmatched bases: 9. The CDR3 covers 15 residues. Per germline, CDR1 MDHEN and CDR2 SYDVKM.

This chain uses TRBV9 with TRBJ1-1; 12 bases are shared with TRBD1. The CDR3 covers 16 residues. Germline loops: CDR1 SGDLS, CDR2 YYNGEE. After removal of 3 bases from V and 4 bases from J, the junction contained 7 bases not matched to a gene. CDR3 coding DNA: TGTGCCAGCAGCGAGATGGGACAGGGGGCGCCCACTGAAGCTTTCTTT. Its protein is CASSEMGQGAPTEAFF.

As for this clone: Its ends do not fully match the called genes, so a read error is possible. This chain links TRBV7-7 with TRBJ1-3, with 10 bases that match TRBD1. Germline-derived CDR1 and CDR2 are SSHAT and FNYEAQ (reference sequence). CDR3 length equals 16 residues. The CDR3 is CASSLGTGDGGNTIYF. The CDR3 region has the DNA TGTGCTAGCAGCTTAGGGACAGGGGATGGCGGAAACACCATATATTTT.

V and J are TRBV10-3 and TRBJ2-5; no firm D call. The V end lost 2 bases, the J end lost 2 bases, and 9 bases lay between the germline ends. This CDR3 has 14 amino acids. Looked up from germline, CDR1 is ENHRY and CDR2 is SYGVKD. CDR3 residues: CAISEPSKQETQYF. The CDR3 coding sequence is TGTGCCATCAGTGAGCCTAGTAAACAAGAGACCCAGTACTTC.

The J gene is TRBJ2-7, the V gene TRBV7-9; possibly TRBD1 for D (5 bases). CDR1 and CDR2 from the germline V gene are SEHNR and FQNEAQ (reference sequence). V was pared by 1 base and J by 5 bases, with 15 bases between. The CDR3 loop spans 15 amino acids. CDR3 amino acids: CASSLGGRVGHEQYF. In DNA, the CDR3 is TGTGCCAGCAGCTTAGGGGGCAGGGTGGGGCACGAGCAGTACTTC.

In its sample, this clone was seen once. The CDR3 reads CASSEEVGGRFF. The CDR3 nucleotides are TGTGCCAGCAGTGAAGAGGTGGGGGGGCGTTTCTTC. V is TRBV2 and J is TRBJ2-1, with a tentative D call TRBD2 (7 bases). The CDR3 spans 12 residues. V gave up 1 base and J gave up 16 bases, with 14 bases separating them. Germline CDR1 is SNHLY and CDR2 is FYNNEI.

V and J are TRBV7-8 and TRBJ1-3; tentatively, D is TRBD1 (5 bases). This CDR3 has 14 amino acids. Germline CDR1 and CDR2: SGHVS and FQNEAQ. V was pared by 3 bases and J by 4 bases, with 10 bases between. CDR3 in DNA: TGTGCCAGCAGCTTGTTGGACACAGGAAACACCATATATTTT. It codes for CASSLLDTGNTIYF.

The genes are TRBV6-1 and TRBJ1-2, with 8 positions matching TRBD1. Germline-derived CDR1 and CDR2 are MNHNS and SASEGT. After removal of 5 bases from V and 4 bases from J, the junction contained 6 bases not matched to a gene. The CDR3 loop spans 14 amino acids. The CDR3 spells CASSLQGEVYGYTF. CDR3 sequence (DNA): TGTGCCAGCAGTTTACAGGGGGAGGTCTATGGCTACACCTTC.

This clone was recorded only once. The gene calls are TRBV7-3 and TRBJ2-1; the match to TRBD2 covers 11 bases. From germline, CDR1 is SGHTA and CDR2 FQGTGA. This CDR3 is 16 amino acids long. V dropped 1 base and J dropped 8; count of bases not matched to a gene: 7. CDR3 nucleotides: TGTGCCAGCAGCTTAAGACTAGCGGGGACCTCGGATGAGCAGTTCTTC. It yields the protein CASSLRLAGTSDEQFF. The variable domain in full, completed from reference TRBV7-3 and TRBJ2-1, reads GAGVSQTPSNKVTEKGKYVELRCDPISGHTALYWYRQSLGQGPEFLIYFQGTGAADDSGLPNDRFFAVRPEGSVSTLKIQRTERGDSAVYLCASSLRLAGTSDEQFFGPGTRLTVL.

DNA of the CDR3: TGTGCCAGCAGTCGGACATACTCCTACGAGCAGTACTTC. Translated, it gives CASSRTYSYEQYF. J is TRBJ2-7 and V is TRBV7-2, with a tentative D call TRBD1 (5 bases). CDR1 is SGHTA, CDR2 FQGNSA, per germline. This CDR3 comprises 13 residues. V was trimmed by 6 bases and J by 0 bases, leaving 9 bases between them.

A single count supports this clone. The V gene is TRBV30, the J gene TRBJ2-2; TRBD1 matches 8 bases. V was pared by 4 bases and J by 1 base, with 5 bases of the junction left unmatched. The CDR3 is 15 amino acids. CDR1 and CDR2 from the germline V gene are GTSNPN and SVGIG (reference sequence). CDR3 DNA: TGTGCCTGGATACACAGGGGGGAGAACACCGGGGAGCTGTTTTTT. This gives the protein CAWIHRGENTGELFF.

This clone turned up a few times. The chain has TRBV7-9 and TRBJ1-6; 8 bases line up with TRBD1. The CDR3 has 14 residues. The germline CDR1 and CDR2 sequences are SEHNR and FQNEAQ (reference sequence). The J segment lost 9 bases and the V segment lost 3 bases, leaving 4 bases of the junction unmatched. Here the CDR3 DNA reads TGTGCCAGCAGCTTCGACAGGGGTACTTCACCCCTCCACTTT. This sequence encodes CASSFDRGTSPLHF.

The genes are TRBV15 and TRBJ1-5; 7 bases fit TRBD1. V dropped 2 bases and J dropped 8; count of bases not matched to a gene: 9. This CDR3 has 15 residues. CDR1 is LNHNV and CDR2 is YYDKDF in the germline V gene (reference sequence). The chain's CDR3 is CATSRNAGGIEPQHF. CDR3 DNA: TGTGCCACCAGCAGAAACGCAGGGGGAATTGAGCCCCAGCATTTT.

On this clone: At one boundary the junction diverges from the germline segment, which might be a read error. The chain uses TRBV7-7 and TRBJ1-1, with unresolved D. From germline, CDR1 is SSHAT and CDR2 FNYEAQ (reference sequence). The CDR3 sequence is 13 residues long. For the CDR3, the DNA is TGTGCTAGCAGCTTATATCGGAACACTGAAGCTTTCTTT. This codes for CASSLYRNTEAFF.

This clone appeared a few times. The chain couples TRBV5-1 to TRBJ2-1; 8 positions agree with TRBD1. With V trimmed by 5 bases and J by 8 bases, 12 bases remained unmatched. The CDR3 covers 15 residues. Germline CDR1 and CDR2: SGHRS and YFSETQ. The CDR3 loop reads CASSWRGQEGDEQFF. Here the CDR3 DNA reads TGCGCCAGCAGTTGGCGGGGACAGGAGGGCGATGAGCAGTTCTTC.

The chain uses TRBV6-6 and TRBJ2-5; 10 bases align to TRBD1. The CDR3 is 13 amino acids. Germline CDR1 MNHNY, CDR2 SVGAGI (reference sequence). V lost 11 bases to trimming and J lost 4 bases; unmatched junction nucleotides: 7. The CDR3 loop is CAYGDRGTETQYF. The CDR3 DNA reads TGTGCCTACGGGGACAGGGGTACAGAGACCCAGTACTTC.

CDR3 coding DNA: TGTGCCAGTAGTATAGATCCGGCGACAGCTTGGGGGCAGTTCTTC. Residues: CASSIDPATAWGQFF. The chain has TRBV19 and TRBJ2-1, with D possibly TRBD1 on 5 matching bases. V was clipped by 0 bases and J by 12 bases, with 18 bases between them. Germline V gives CDR1 LNHDA, CDR2 SQIVND (reference sequence). The CDR3 is 15 amino acids.

The rearrangement uses TRBV5-1 and TRBJ2-1; D gene ambiguous. This CDR3 has 16 residues. Germline lookup yields CDR1 SGHRS and CDR2 YFSETQ. The V gene lost 2 bases and the J gene lost 0 bases, with 12 bases spanning the gap. The CDR3 DNA is TGCGCCAGCAGCTTAACTACGAGTACCTCCTACAATGAGCAGTTCTTC. Residues: CASSLTTSTSYNEQFF. Full variable domain (remainder filled in from reference TRBV5-1 and TRBJ2-1): KAGVTQTPRYLIKTRGQQVTLSCSPISGHRSVSWYQQTPGQGLQFLFEYFSETQRNKGNFPGRFSGRQFSNSRSEMNVSTLELGDSALYLCASSLTTSTSYNEQFFGPGTRLTVL.

The chain carries TRBV19 and TRBJ2-3; 9 bases line up with TRBD2. Trimming at V came to 4 bases and at J to 4 bases, leaving 3 bases not matched to a gene. CDR3 size: 14 residues. Germline CDR1 and CDR2: LNHDA and SQIVND (reference sequence). CDR3: CASSSGGAADTQYF. CDR3 in DNA: TGTGCCAGTAGTAGCGGGGGGGCCGCAGATACGCAGTATTTT.

The genes are TRBV27 and TRBJ2-7; weak D call: TRBD1 (6 bases). This CDR3 comprises 16 residues. Germline V lookup: CDR1 MNHEY, CDR2 SMNVEV (reference sequence). V was pared by 0 bases and J by 5 bases, with 17 bases between. The CDR3 sequence: CASSLSIRDTFDEQYF. CDR3 DNA: TGTGCCAGCAGTTTATCGATTCGGGACACATTCGACGAGCAGTACTTC.

The V and J genes are TRBV28 and TRBJ2-3, with 9 nucleotides matching TRBD2. V lost 7 bases and J lost 3; bases outside the gene matches: 8. Germline assignment: CDR1 MDHEN and CDR2 SYDVKM. This CDR3 contains 15 residues. The CDR3 DNA reads as TGTGCCAGCACCGAAATGCGGGGGGGGACAGATACGCAGTATTTT. Amino acids: CASTEMRGGTDTQYF.

V is TRBV6-5 and J is TRBJ1-2; D is possibly TRBD1 (6 bases). Germline V gene data show CDR1 as MNHEY and CDR2 as SVGAGI. This CDR3 spans 13 amino acids. Trimming took off 5 bases at V and 4 bases at J, with 11 bases between the two ends. CDR3 residues: CASSNDRLYGYTF. The CDR3 DNA sequence: TGTGCCAGCAGTAACGACAGGCTCTATGGCTACACCTTC.

The V and J genes are TRBV9 and TRBJ2-4; weak D call: TRBD1 (5 bases). From germline, CDR1 is SGDLS and CDR2 YYNGEE. The CDR3 runs 14 residues. Trimming cost V 4 bases and J 5 bases, with 13 bases left between them. CDR3: CASSPRTLQNIQYF. In DNA form, the CDR3 reads TGTGCCAGCAGCCCCCGGACACTTCAAAACATTCAGTACTTC.

The chain combines TRBV6-5 with TRBJ2-5, with D hard to call. The CDR3 extends over 13 amino acids. V lost 6 bases, J lost 4 bases, and 12 bases lay in between. Germline V CDR1 and CDR2: MNHEY, SVGAGI. The DNA of the CDR3 is TGTGCCAGCAGGGCTAGTATAGCAGAGACCCAGTACTTC. Its translation is CASRASIAETQYF.

The chain couples TRBV5-4 to TRBJ1-2; 9 bases line up with TRBD1. Germline trimming cut 3 bases from V and 8 bases from J; bases unmatched to any gene: 11. The germline CDR1 and CDR2 sequences are SGHNT and YYREEE (reference sequence). The CDR3 consists of 15 residues. The CDR3 here is CASSSEFGTGYGYTF. The CDR3 DNA sequence: TGTGCCAGCAGCTCGGAATTCGGGACAGGGTACGGCTACACCTTC.

CDR3 in amino acids: CASTVGRGGNTIYF. The DNA for the CDR3 is TGTGCCAGCACCGTGGGCAGGGGAGGAAACACCATATATTTT. The V and J genes are TRBV6-5 and TRBJ1-3, with TRBD1 as a possible D gene (6 bases). The CDR3 runs to 14 residues. Trimming took 7 bases from V and 4 from J, leaving 14 bases between them. The germline gives CDR1 MNHEY, CDR2 SVGAGI.

This clone has just one count. The chain combines TRBV9 with TRBJ2-7, with 7 bases lining up with TRBD1. The junction had 9 bases not matched to a gene; V was cut back by 3 bases and J by 0 bases. The CDR3 length is 16 residues. The germline V gene has CDR1 SGDLS and CDR2 YYNGEE. CDR3 in amino acids: CASSAGGPQSSYEQYF. The CDR3 region has the DNA TGTGCCAGCAGCGCAGGGGGACCCCAGAGCTCCTACGAGCAGTACTTC.